A selection of T cell receptor beta chains follows, all from one sample in a study of blood T cell repertoires in COVID-19. The method was immunoSEQ multiplex PCR; TCRdb's version includes in-frame clones alone and lacks a portion of them. The sample yields some 42,000 clones, around 73% seen once. Sample: peripheral blood. The receptors were sampled from a woman between 70 and 85 years old with acute or convalescent COVID-19. Each CDR3 is given with its conserved first and last residue. D genes are given only for firm matches. A clone size is listed for some rows: how often the clone was seen (once, few, many), or a class if it is expanded.

cdr3_aa	cdr3_nt	v_call	clone_size	j_call	cdr3_length	d_call
CASSLVEVPNTEAFF	TGTGCCAGCAGCTTAGTAGAGGTGCCGAACACTGAAGCTTTCTTT	TRBV7-2	.	TRBJ1-1	15	.
CASSYRDRGVNEQFF	TGTGCCAGCAGTTACCGGGACAGGGGAGTTAATGAGCAGTTCTTC	TRBV6-5	.	TRBJ2-1	15	TRBD1
CASSPVESMNTEAFF	TGTGCCAGCTCACCCGTTGAGTCAATGAACACTGAAGCTTTCTTT	TRBV18	once	TRBJ1-1	15	.
CASSPGGSGRVYEQYF	TGTGCCAGCAGCCCAGGTGGTAGCGGGAGGGTCTACGAGCAGTACTTC	TRBV7-2	.	TRBJ2-7	16	TRBD2
CASSPGLGAYNSPLHF	TGTGCCAGCAGCCCTGGCCTGGGAGCCTATAATTCACCCCTCCACTTT	TRBV2	few	TRBJ1-6	16	.
CASSEGPGQGYNEQFF	TGCGCCAGCAGCGAGGGGCCGGGACAGGGATACAATGAGCAGTTCTTC	TRBV5-1	.	TRBJ2-1	16	TRBD1
CASSPGAGRDAYEQYF	TGTGCCAGCAGCCCGGGGGCGGGGAGGGATGCCTACGAGCAGTACTTC	TRBV5-6	.	TRBJ2-7	16	.
CASSRTGPGYTF	TGTGCCAGCAGCCGGACAGGTCCCGGCTACACCTTC	TRBV11-1	.	TRBJ1-2	12	TRBD1
CASGLQGSRTEAFF	TGTGCTAGTGGTTTACAGGGTTCTAGAACTGAAGCTTTCTTT	TRBV12-5	.	TRBJ1-1	14	.
CAISGYNADTQYF	TGTGCCATCAGTGGCTATAACGCAGATACGCAGTATTTT	TRBV10-3	.	TRBJ2-3	13	.
CASRVGQGVHNEQFF	TGTGCCAGCAGGGTAGGACAGGGGGTGCACAATGAGCAGTTCTTC	TRBV2	.	TRBJ2-1	15	TRBD1
CASSESRGKNTEAFF	TGCGCCAGCAGTGAGTCGAGGGGGAAGAACACTGAAGCTTTCTTT	TRBV10-1	few	TRBJ1-1	15	.
CASSLRVRTGLSYNEQFF	TGTGCCAGCAGTTTAAGGGTCCGGACAGGGCTGTCCTACAATGAGCAGTTCTTC	TRBV27	once	TRBJ2-1	18	TRBD1
CASSIGHNYGYTF	TGTGCCAGTAGTATCGGACACAACTATGGCTACACCTTC	TRBV19	few	TRBJ1-2	13	.
CASGTGDRYGYTF	TGTGCCAGCGGGACAGGGGACCGATATGGCTACACCTTC	TRBV6-6	.	TRBJ1-2	13	TRBD1
CASKARANTGELFF	TGTGCCAGCAAAGCCAGGGCGAACACCGGGGAGCTGTTTTTT	TRBV27	.	TRBJ2-2	14	.
CASSAPRVGTDTQYF	TGTGCCAGTAGTGCGCCCAGGGTTGGCACAGATACGCAGTATTTT	TRBV19	.	TRBJ2-3	15	.
CASRQGGYGYTF	TGTGCCAGCAGACAGGGGGGCTATGGCTACACCTTC	TRBV28	.	TRBJ1-2	12	TRBD1
CASSTGVSYGYTF	TGTGCCAGCAGTACAGGGGTAAGCTATGGCTACACCTTC	TRBV28	.	TRBJ1-2	13	TRBD1
CASSLGSGGTYEQYF	TGTGCCAGCAGTTTAGGGTCAGGGGGGACCTACGAGCAGTACTTC	TRBV28	.	TRBJ2-7	15	.
CASSLLANLQKGQGFNQPQHF	TGTGCCAGCTCACTTCTAGCGAACCTTCAGAAGGGACAGGGATTCAATCAGCCCCAGCATTTT	TRBV18	.	TRBJ1-5	21	TRBD1
CASSTEDSSYGYTF	TGTGCCAGCAGTACCGAGGACAGTTCCTATGGCTACACCTTC	TRBV6-4	few	TRBJ1-2	14	.
CASSLLNQPQHF	TGTGCCAGCAGCCTCCTAAATCAGCCCCAGCATTTT	TRBV7-2	.	TRBJ1-5	12	.
CASRVQGTSTDTQYF	TGCGCCAGCAGGGTACAGGGGACTAGCACAGATACGCAGTATTTT	TRBV5-1	once	TRBJ2-3	15	.
CASSFMDSLNEQFF	TGTGCCAGCAGCTTCATGGACTCCTTGAATGAGCAGTTCTTC	TRBV11-2	.	TRBJ2-1	14	.
CASSLEAGVSEQFF	TGCGCCAGCAGCTTGGAGGCAGGGGTTAGTGAGCAGTTCTTC	TRBV5-1	.	TRBJ2-1	14	.
CASSQNIMDRRAMNTEAFF	TGTGCCAGCTCACAAAACATTATGGACAGGAGGGCTATGAACACTGAAGCTTTCTTT	TRBV18	.	TRBJ1-1	19	TRBD1
CASSAWERGGRLNEQFF	TGTGCCAGCAGTGCCTGGGAGCGGGGGGGAAGGCTTAATGAGCAGTTCTTC	TRBV28	.	TRBJ2-1	17	TRBD2
CASSYSTGGTSGELFF	TGTGCCAGCAGTTACAGTACAGGGGGTACCTCCGGGGAGCTGTTTTTT	TRBV6-5	.	TRBJ2-2	16	TRBD1
CASSGQGAGGYTF	TGTGCCAGCTCAGGACAGGGGGCCGGGGGCTACACCTTC	TRBV7-8	.	TRBJ1-2	13	TRBD1
CASSSWTGSKENIQYF	TGTGCCAGCAGTTCGTGGACAGGGTCGAAGGAAAACATTCAGTACTTC	TRBV28	.	TRBJ2-4	16	TRBD1
CALPPGLAAYNEQFF	TGCGCCCTACCTCCGGGACTAGCGGCCTACAATGAGCAGTTCTTC	TRBV4-3	.	TRBJ2-1	15	TRBD2
CASSQAPFGKGDGYTF	TGCGCCAGCAGCCAAGCTCCCTTCGGAAAGGGGGACGGCTACACCTTC	TRBV4-3	.	TRBJ1-2	16	.
CASRLAYSYNEQFF	TGTGCCAGCCGTCTGGCTTACTCCTACAATGAGCAGTTCTTC	TRBV2	.	TRBJ2-1	14	.
CASRTTGTNYGYTF	TGTGCCAGCAGAACAACAGGGACGAACTATGGCTACACCTTC	TRBV28	.	TRBJ1-2	14	.
CASSLEGENEQFF	TGCGCCAGCAGCTTGGAGGGGGAGAATGAGCAGTTCTTC	TRBV5-1	.	TRBJ2-1	13	.
CASRRLENTEAFF	TGTGCCAGCAGACGACTGGAGAACACTGAAGCTTTCTTT	TRBV7-9	.	TRBJ1-1	13	.
CASRVQVSGNTIYF	TGTGCCAGCAGGGTACAGGTCTCTGGAAACACCATATATTTT	TRBV2	.	TRBJ1-3	14	.
CASTSGHLDSPLHF	TGTGCCAGCACCTCGGGACACCTAGATTCACCCCTCCACTTT	TRBV28	once	TRBJ1-6	14	.
CARRPDTYQPQHF	TGTGCCAGAAGACCTGACACGTATCAGCCCCAGCATTTT	TRBV5-3	once	TRBJ1-5	13	.
CASSFPGQGTYNEQFF	TGTGCCAGCAGCTTCCCGGGACAGGGAACCTACAATGAGCAGTTCTTC	TRBV7-9	.	TRBJ2-1	16	TRBD1
CASSLNLIRDEQFF	TGCGCCAGCAGCCTTAACCTAATCAGGGATGAGCAGTTCTTC	TRBV5-1	.	TRBJ2-1	14	.
CASSQDLGHNIQYF	TGTGCCAGCAGCCAAGATCTGGGCCATAACATTCAGTACTTC	TRBV3-1/TRBV3-2	.	TRBJ2-4	14	.
CASSSSGGLGNQPQHF	TGTGCCAGCAGTTCGTCCGGGGGGTTGGGCAATCAGCCCCAGCATTTT	TRBV28	.	TRBJ1-5	16	.
CASSTGVGLYEQYF	TGTGCCAGCTCAACCGGAGTAGGCCTGTACGAGCAGTACTTC	TRBV18	.	TRBJ2-7	14	.
CASSAGQGADTIYF	TGCGCCAGCAGCGCGGGACAGGGGGCGGACACCATATATTTT	TRBV5-1	once	TRBJ1-3	14	TRBD1
CASSLAHLRGSGNTIYF	TGTGCCAGCAGCTTAGCGCATCTTAGGGGCTCTGGAAACACCATATATTTT	TRBV7-2	.	TRBJ1-3	17	.
CASSLNRGWTEAFF	TGTGCCAGCAGCCTTAATAGGGGTTGGACTGAAGCTTTCTTT	TRBV11-2	.	TRBJ1-1	14	.
CATSDPGGSSYNEQFF	TGTGCCACCAGTGATCCTGGCGGGAGTTCCTACAATGAGCAGTTCTTC	TRBV24-1	.	TRBJ2-1	16	TRBD2
CATSRDSGGPSDTQYF	TGTGCCACCAGCAGAGATAGCGGGGGTCCGTCAGATACGCAGTATTTT	TRBV15	once	TRBJ2-3	16	TRBD2
CASSLPTGGRNEQYF	TGTGCCAGCAGCTTGCCTACCGGGGGTAGGAACGAGCAGTACTTC	TRBV5-4	.	TRBJ2-7	15	.
CASSFTAVSDYGYTF	TGTGCCAGCAGCTTCACAGCCGTCTCGGACTATGGCTACACCTTC	TRBV7-3	.	TRBJ1-2	15	.
CASSLGTSGGTQETQYF	TGTGCCAGCAGCTTAGGGACTAGCGGTGGGACCCAAGAGACCCAGTACTTC	TRBV7-6	.	TRBJ2-5	17	TRBD2
CASNDVRGNQPQHF	TGTGCCAGCAACGATGTTAGGGGGAACCAGCCCCAGCATTTT	TRBV6-1	.	TRBJ1-5	14	.
CASSEGWSRDF	TGTGCCAGCAGTGAAGGTTGGAGTAGAGACTTC	TRBV6-1	.	TRBJ2-7	11	.
CATSDNPPYSTDTQYF	TGTGCCACCAGTGATAATCCCCCCTATTCCACAGATACGCAGTATTTT	TRBV24-1	.	TRBJ2-3	16	.
CASSYSGTVVAQHF	TGTGCCAGCAGTTACTCCGGGACAGTAGTAGCCCAGCATTTT	TRBV6-6	.	TRBJ1-5	14	TRBD1
CASSQDPGSGNTIYF	TGTGCCAGCAGCCAAGACCCGGGATCTGGAAACACCATATATTTT	TRBV3-1/TRBV3-2	.	TRBJ1-3	15	.
CASSGPPDKGIYSNQPQHF	TGTGCCAGCAGCGGACCCCCGGACAAGGGAATATATAGCAATCAGCCCCAGCATTTT	TRBV9	.	TRBJ1-5	19	.
CASSPGQGANQPQHF	TGTGCCAGCTCACCTGGACAGGGGGCGAATCAGCCCCAGCATTTT	TRBV18	once	TRBJ1-5	15	TRBD1